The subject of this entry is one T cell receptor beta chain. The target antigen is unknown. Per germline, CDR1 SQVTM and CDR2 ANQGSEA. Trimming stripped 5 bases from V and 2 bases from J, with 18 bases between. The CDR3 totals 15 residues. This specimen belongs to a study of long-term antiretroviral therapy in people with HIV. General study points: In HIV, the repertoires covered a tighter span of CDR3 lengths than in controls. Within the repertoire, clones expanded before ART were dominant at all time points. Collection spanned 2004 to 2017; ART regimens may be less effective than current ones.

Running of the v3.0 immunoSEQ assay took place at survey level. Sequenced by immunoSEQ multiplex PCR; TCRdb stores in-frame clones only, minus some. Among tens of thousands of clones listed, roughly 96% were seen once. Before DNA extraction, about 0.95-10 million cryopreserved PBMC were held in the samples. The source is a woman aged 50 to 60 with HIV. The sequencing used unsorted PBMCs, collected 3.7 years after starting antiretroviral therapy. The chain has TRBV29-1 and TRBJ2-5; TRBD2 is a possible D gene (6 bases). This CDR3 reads CSVPPLGGMQETQYF. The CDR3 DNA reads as TGCAGCGTTCCCCCCCTGGGCGGGATGCAAGAGACCCAGTACTTC.